This T cell receptor beta chain emerged from a study of metastatic and nonmetastatic thyroid tumors. Study at large: Repertoires from blood and tumor or nodule tissue of malignant and benign thyroid patients were compared. Findings and limits, study-wide: According to reports, the diversity of TCR beta was significantly higher in malignant thyroid tumors than in benign nodules, and this held in both blood and tumor samples.

Authors' processing steps: Clinicopathological groups supplied CDR3 differences that were used to build a distant-metastasis classifier for papillary thyroid cancer. TCRdb re-called clones via MiXCR from the PCR reads. The authors' filters were not applied to this entry. The repertoire includes roughly 30,000 clones, 11% of them detected once, and approximately 16% sits in the top ten. A remark on this clone: Its antigen is as yet unknown.

V gave up 3 bases and J gave up 4 bases, with 10 bases separating them. Germline V lookup: CDR1 LNHDA, CDR2 SQIVND (reference sequence). This CDR3 spans 13 amino acids. No patient had received any treatment before thyroid surgery. V is TRBV19 and J is TRBJ2-7; no reliable D call. The sequenced sample was blood. The receptor was derived from a female donor with papillary thyroid cancer or a benign thyroid nodule (not recorded which). Some clones in this sample may be carry-over from other donors' samples. CDR3 region: CASSISECYEQYF. Here the CDR3 DNA reads TGTGCCAGTAGTATTAGTGAGTGTTACGAGCAGTACTTC.